Sequencing of this T cell receptor beta chain was carried out in a study of T cell clonotyping in hematopoietic cell transplantation. Study-level points and caveats: After transplant, recipient diversity fell while pathologically expanded clonotypes grew through day 180.

Samples: about 28 days before transplant, then days 30, 100 and 180 after. V was clipped by 8 bases and J by 2 bases, with 14 bases between them. This CDR3 has 14 amino acids. CDR1 and CDR2 from the germline V gene are MRHNA and SNTAGT. TCRdb keeps only in-frame clones here, not all; method: immunoSEQ multiplex PCR. Of about 11,000 clones in the sample, roughly 89% were seen once. Notes on this clone: As yet, its antigen is unknown.

The sample in question was PBMCs, obtained 100 days after allogeneic stem cell transplant. This rearrangement joins TRBV6-4 to TRBJ2-3, with D perhaps TRBD2 (5 bases). This TCR derives from a female patient in her 60s who had an allogeneic stem cell transplant from an unrelated donor, so the T cells may come from the graft donor. Some clones in this sample may be carry-over from other donors' samples. The CDR3 loop reads CASGQKRTTDTQYF. Here the CDR3 DNA reads TGTGCCAGCGGCCAGAAGCGGACCACAGATACGCAGTATTTT.